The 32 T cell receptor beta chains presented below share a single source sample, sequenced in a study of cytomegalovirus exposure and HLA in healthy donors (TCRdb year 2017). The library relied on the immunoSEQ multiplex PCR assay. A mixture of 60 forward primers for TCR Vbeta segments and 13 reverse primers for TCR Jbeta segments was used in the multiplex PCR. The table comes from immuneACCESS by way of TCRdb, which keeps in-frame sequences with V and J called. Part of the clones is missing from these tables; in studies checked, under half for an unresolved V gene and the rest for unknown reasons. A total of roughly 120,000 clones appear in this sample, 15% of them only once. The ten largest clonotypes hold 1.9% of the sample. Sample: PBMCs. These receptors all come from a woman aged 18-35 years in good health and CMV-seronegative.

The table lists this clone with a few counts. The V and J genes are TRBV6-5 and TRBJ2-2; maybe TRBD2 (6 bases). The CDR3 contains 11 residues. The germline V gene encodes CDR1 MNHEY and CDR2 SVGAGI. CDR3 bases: TGTCCTTGGGGGGACACCGGGGAGCTGTTTTTT. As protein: CPWGDTGELFF.

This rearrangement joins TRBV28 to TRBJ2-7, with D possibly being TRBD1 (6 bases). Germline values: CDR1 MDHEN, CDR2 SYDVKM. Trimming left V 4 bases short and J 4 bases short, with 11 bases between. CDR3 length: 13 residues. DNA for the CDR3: TGTGCCAGCAGTTCCTTCGACAGGTACGAGCAGTACTTC. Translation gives CASSSFDRYEQYF.

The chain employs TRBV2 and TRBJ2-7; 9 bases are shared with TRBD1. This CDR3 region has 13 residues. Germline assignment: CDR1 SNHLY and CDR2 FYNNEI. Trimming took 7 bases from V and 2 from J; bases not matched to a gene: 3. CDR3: CASTGQGAYEQYF. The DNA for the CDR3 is TGTGCCAGCACGGGACAGGGAGCCTACGAGCAGTACTTC. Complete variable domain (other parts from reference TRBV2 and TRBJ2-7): EPEVTQTPSHQVTQMGQEVILRCVPISNHLYFYWYRQILGQKVEFLVSFYNNEISEKSEIFDDQFSVERPDGSNFTLKIRSTKLEDSAMYFCASTGQGAYEQYFGPGTRLTVT.

The CDR3: CASRVTVFAYEQYF. The CDR3 bases are TGTGCCAGCAGGGTAACAGTTTTCGCCTACGAGCAGTACTTC. The chain recombines TRBV28 with TRBJ2-7, with no clear D. The germline V and J ends were trimmed by 6 bases and 2 bases, with 14 bases remaining between them. The germline V gene encodes CDR1 MDHEN and CDR2 SYDVKM. CDR3 size: 14 residues.

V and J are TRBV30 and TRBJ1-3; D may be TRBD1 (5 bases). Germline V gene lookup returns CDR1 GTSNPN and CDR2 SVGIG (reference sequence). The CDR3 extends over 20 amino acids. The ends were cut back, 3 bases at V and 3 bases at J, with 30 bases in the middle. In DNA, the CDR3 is TGTGCCTGGAGCGGGGGGGTTCAGGGAGTAGGTGGGATTTATGGAAACACCATATATTTT. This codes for CAWSGGVQGVGGIYGNTIYF.

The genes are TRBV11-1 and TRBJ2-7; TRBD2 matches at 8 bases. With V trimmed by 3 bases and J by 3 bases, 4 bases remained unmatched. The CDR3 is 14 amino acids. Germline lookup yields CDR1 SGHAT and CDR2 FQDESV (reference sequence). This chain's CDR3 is CASSFAGGGYEQYF. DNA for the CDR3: TGTGCCAGCAGCTTCGCGGGAGGAGGCTACGAGCAGTACTTC. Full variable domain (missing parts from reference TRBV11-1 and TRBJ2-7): EAEVAQSPRYKITEKSQAVAFWCDPISGHATLYWYRQILGQGPELLVQFQDESVVDDSQLPKDRFSAERLKGVDSTLKIQPAELGDSAMYLCASSFAGGGYEQYFGPGTRLTVT.

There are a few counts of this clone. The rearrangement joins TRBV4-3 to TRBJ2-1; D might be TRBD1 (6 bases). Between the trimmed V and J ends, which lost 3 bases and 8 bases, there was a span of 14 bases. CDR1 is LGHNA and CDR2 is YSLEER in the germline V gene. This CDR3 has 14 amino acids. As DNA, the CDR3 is TGCGCCAGCAGCCAGGACAGATTTTCCCATGAGCAGTTCTTC. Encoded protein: CASSQDRFSHEQFF.

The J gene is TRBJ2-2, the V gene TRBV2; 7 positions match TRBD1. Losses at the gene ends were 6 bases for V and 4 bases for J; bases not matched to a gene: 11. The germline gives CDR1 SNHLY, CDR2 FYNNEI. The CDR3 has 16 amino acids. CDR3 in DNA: TGTGCCAGCAGCGTAATAAGGGCAGGGGGCACCGGGGAGCTGTTTTTT. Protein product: CASSVIRAGGTGELFF. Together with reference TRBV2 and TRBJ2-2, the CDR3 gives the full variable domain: EPEVTQTPSHQVTQMGQEVILRCVPISNHLYFYWYRQILGQKVEFLVSFYNNEISEKSEIFDDQFSVERPDGSNFTLKIRSTKLEDSAMYFCASSVIRAGGTGELFFGEGSRLTVL.

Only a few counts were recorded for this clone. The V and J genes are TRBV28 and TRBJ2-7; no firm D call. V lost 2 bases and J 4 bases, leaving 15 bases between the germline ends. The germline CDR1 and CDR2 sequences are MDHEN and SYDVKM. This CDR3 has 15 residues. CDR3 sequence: CASSLRVIGGYEQYF. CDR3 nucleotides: TGTGCCAGCAGTTTACGGGTAATCGGTGGGTACGAGCAGTACTTC.

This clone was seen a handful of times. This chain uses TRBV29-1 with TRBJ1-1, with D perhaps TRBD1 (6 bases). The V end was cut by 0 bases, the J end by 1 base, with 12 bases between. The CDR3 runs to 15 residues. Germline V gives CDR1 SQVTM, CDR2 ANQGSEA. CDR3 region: CSVEDLQGQNTEAFF. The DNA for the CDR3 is TGCAGCGTTGAAGATCTTCAGGGACAGAACACTGAAGCTTTCTTT.

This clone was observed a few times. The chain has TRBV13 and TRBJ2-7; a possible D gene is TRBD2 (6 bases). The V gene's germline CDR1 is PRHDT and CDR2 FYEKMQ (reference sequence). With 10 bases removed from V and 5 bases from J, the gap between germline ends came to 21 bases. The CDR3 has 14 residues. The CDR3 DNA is TGTGCCACTCGGGGGACGGGCCAGGTCCACGAGCAGTACTTC. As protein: CATRGTGQVHEQYF.

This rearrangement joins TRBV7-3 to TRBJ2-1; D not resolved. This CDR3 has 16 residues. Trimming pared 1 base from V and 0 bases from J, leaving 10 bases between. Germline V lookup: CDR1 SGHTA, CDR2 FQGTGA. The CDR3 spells CASSLKTSFSYNEQFF. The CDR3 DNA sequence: TGTGCCAGCAGCTTAAAGACAAGCTTCTCCTACAATGAGCAGTTCTTC. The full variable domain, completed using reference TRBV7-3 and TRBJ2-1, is GAGVSQTPSNKVTEKGKYVELRCDPISGHTALYWYRQSLGQGPEFLIYFQGTGAADDSGLPNDRFFAVRPEGSVSTLKIQRTERGDSAVYLCASSLKTSFSYNEQFFGPGTRLTVL.

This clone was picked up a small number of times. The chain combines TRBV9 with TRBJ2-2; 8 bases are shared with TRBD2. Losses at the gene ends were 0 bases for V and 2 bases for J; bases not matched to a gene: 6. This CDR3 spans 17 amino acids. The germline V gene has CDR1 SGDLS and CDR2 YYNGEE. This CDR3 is CASSVVDSGANTGELFF. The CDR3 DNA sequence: TGTGCCAGCAGCGTAGTAGATAGCGGGGCAAACACCGGGGAGCTGTTTTTT.

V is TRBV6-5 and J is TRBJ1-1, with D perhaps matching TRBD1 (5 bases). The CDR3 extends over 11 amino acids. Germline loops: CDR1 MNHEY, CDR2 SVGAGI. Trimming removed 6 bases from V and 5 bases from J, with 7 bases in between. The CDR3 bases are TGTGCCAGCAGGAGACAGACTGAAGCTTTCTTT. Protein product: CASRRQTEAFF.

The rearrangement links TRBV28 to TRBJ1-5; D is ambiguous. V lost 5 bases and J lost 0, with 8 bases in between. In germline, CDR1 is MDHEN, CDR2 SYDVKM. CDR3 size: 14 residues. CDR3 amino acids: CASSTIYSNQPQHF. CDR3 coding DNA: TGTGCCAGCAGTACGATCTATAGCAATCAGCCCCAGCATTTT.

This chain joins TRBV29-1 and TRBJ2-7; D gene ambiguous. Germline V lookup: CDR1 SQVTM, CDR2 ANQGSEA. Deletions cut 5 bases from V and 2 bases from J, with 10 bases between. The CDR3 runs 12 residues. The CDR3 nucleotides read TGCAGCGTTTCGACCGGAGCCTACGAGCAGTACTTC. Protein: CSVSTGAYEQYF.

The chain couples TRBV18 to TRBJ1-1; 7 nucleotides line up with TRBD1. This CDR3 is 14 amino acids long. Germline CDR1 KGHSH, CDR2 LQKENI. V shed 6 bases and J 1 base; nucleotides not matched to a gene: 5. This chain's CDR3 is CASSSGQENTEAFF. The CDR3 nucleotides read TGTGCCAGCTCCTCAGGACAGGAGAACACTGAAGCTTTCTTT.

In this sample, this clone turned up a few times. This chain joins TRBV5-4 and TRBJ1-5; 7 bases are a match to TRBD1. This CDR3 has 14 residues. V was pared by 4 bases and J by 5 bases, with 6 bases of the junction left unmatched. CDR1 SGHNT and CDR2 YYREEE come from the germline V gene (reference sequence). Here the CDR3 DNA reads TGTGCCAGCAGCATAGGACAGGCGGATCAGCCCCAGCATTTT. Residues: CASSIGQADQPQHF.

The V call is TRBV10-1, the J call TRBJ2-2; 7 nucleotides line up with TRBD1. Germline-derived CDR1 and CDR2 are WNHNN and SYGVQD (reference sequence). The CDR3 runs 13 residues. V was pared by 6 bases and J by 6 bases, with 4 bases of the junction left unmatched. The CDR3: CASSPGTAGELFF. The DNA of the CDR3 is TGCGCCAGCAGCCCTGGGACAGCCGGGGAGCTGTTTTTT.

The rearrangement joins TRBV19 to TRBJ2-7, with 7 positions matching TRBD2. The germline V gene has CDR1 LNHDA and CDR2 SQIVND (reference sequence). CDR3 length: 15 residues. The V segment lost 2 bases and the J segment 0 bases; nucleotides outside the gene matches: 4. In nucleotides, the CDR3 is TGTGCCAGTAGTATAACCGGACTAGTCTCCTACGAGCAGTACTTC. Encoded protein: CASSITGLVSYEQYF.

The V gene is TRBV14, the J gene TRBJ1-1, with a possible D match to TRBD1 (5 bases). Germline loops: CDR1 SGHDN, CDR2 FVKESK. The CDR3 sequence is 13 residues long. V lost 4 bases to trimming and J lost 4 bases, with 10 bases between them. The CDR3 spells CASSPGLITEAFF. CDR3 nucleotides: TGTGCCAGCAGCCCGGGACTGATCACTGAAGCTTTCTTT.

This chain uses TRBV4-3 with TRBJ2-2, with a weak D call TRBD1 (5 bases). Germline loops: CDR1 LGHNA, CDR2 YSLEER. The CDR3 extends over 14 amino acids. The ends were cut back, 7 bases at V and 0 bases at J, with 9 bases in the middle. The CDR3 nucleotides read TGCGCCAGCATGGCGACAGCGAACACCGGGGAGCTGTTTTTT. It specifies CASMATANTGELFF.

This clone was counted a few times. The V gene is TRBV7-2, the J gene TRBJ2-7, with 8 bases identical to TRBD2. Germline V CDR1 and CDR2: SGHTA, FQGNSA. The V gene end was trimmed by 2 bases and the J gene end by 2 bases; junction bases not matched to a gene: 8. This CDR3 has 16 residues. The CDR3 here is CASSLPAGVTPYEQYF. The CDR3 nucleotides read TGTGCCAGCAGCTTACCAGCGGGGGTCACCCCCTACGAGCAGTACTTC.

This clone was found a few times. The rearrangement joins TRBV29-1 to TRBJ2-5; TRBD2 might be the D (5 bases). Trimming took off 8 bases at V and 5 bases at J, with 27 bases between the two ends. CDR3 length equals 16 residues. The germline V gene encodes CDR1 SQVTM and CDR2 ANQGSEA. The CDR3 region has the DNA TGCAGCCCGACCCTTGCCGGGAAGGGCTACGGGGAGACCCAGTACTTC. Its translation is CSPTLAGKGYGETQYF.

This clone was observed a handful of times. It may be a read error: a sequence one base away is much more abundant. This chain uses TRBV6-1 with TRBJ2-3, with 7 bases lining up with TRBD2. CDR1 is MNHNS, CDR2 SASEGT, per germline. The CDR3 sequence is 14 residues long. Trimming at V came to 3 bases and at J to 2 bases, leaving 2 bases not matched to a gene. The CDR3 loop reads CASSEGRATDTQYF. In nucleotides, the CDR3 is TGTGCCAGCAGTGAGGGGAGGGCCACAGATACGCAGTATTTT.

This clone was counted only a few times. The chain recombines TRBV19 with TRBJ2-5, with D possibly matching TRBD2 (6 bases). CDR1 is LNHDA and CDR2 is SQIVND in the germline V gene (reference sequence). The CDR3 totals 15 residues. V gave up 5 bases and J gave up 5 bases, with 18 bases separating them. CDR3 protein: CASSATSLDYETQYF. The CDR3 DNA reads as TGTGCCAGTAGTGCTACTAGCCTTGATTACGAGACCCAGTACTTC.

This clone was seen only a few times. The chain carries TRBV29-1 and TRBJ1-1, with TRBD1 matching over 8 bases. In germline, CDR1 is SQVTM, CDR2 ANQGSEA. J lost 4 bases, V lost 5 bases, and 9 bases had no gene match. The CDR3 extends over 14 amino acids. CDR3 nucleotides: TGCAGCGTTACCCGACAGGGGTTGGGCACTGAAGCTTTCTTT. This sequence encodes CSVTRQGLGTEAFF.

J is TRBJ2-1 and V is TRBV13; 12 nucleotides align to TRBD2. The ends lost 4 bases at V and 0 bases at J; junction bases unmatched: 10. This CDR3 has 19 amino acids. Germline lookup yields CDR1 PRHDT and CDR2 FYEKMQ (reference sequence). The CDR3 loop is CASSSGTSGWGSSYNEQFF. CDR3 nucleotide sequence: TGTGCCAGCAGCTCCGGGACTAGCGGGTGGGGTAGCTCCTACAATGAGCAGTTCTTC.

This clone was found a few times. CDR3 DNA sequence: TGTGCCAGCGCAGGGGGGACTGAAGCTTTCTTT. Translating it yields CASAGGTEAFF. The chain links TRBV6-6 to TRBJ1-1, with 7 bases aligning to TRBD1. Germline loops: CDR1 MNHNY, CDR2 SVGAGI (reference sequence). V was clipped by 8 bases and J by 5 bases; unmatched bases: 2. The CDR3 extends over 11 amino acids.

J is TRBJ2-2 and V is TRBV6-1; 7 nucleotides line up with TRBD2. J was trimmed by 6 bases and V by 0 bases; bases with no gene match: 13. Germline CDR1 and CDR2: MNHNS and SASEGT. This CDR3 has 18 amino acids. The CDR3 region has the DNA TGTGCCAGCAGTGAAGCGAGCCGACTAGCCCGGGTCCCCGGGGAGCTGTTTTTT. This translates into CASSEASRLARVPGELFF.

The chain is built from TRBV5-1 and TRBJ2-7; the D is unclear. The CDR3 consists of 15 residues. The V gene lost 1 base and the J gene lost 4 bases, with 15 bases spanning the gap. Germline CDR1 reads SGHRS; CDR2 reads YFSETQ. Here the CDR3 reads CASSLYPGPLYEQYF. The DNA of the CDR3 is TGCGCCAGCAGCTTGTATCCAGGCCCGTTGTACGAGCAGTACTTC.

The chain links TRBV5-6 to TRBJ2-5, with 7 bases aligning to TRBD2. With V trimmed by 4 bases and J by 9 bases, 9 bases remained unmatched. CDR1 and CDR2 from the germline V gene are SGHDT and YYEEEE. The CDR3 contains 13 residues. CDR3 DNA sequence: TGTGCCAGCAGCGCGACGGGGGGATCGGCCCAGTACTTC. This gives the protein CASSATGGSAQYF.